Presented here are 16 T cell receptor beta chains from one specimen sequenced in a study of T-cell memory formation after mild COVID-19. TCRdb re-called the 5' RACE reads with MiXCR, one entry per CDR3 protein. The data show about 350,000 distinct CDR3 sequences, about 13% seen once. The source material was PBMCs or a T cell subset sorted from them (not recorded which). These receptors were collected from a man between 18 and 35 years old who had mild COVID-19 (a few samples of this study predate the infection). Cell type and time point are not known.

The gene calls are TRBV20-1 and TRBJ1-1, with D tentatively TRBD1 (6 bases). Germline-derived CDR1 and CDR2 are DFQATT and SNEGSKA (reference sequence). The CDR3 has 13 amino acids. CDR3 DNA: TGCAGCGGGGGGGACAACTTGAACACTGAAGCTTTCTTT. Translated, it gives CSGGDNLNTEAFF.

The chain recombines TRBV12-3 or TRBV12-4 with TRBJ1-6, with no clear D. The V end was cut by 10 bases, the J end by 0 bases, with 7 bases between. This CDR3 contains 13 residues. CDR3 in amino acids: CATSFSYNSPLHF. CDR3 bases: TGTGCCACTAGTTTCTCCTATAATTCACCCCTCCACTTT.

V and J are TRBV7-2 and TRBJ2-3, with TRBD1 identical over 10 bases. Per germline, CDR1 SGHTA and CDR2 FQGNSA. Losses at the gene ends were 5 bases for V and 4 bases for J; bases not matched to a gene: 6. The CDR3 contains 15 residues. The CDR3 DNA reads TGTGCCAGCAGCAACACCGGGACAGGGGCAGATACGCAGTATTTT. Translated: CASSNTGTGADTQYF.

The sample holds many counts of this clonotype. The chain has TRBV10-3 and TRBJ2-1; D is perhaps TRBD2 (6 bases). This CDR3 contains 17 residues. The germline V and J ends were trimmed by 4 bases and 0 bases, with 16 bases remaining between them. Per germline, CDR1 ENHRY and CDR2 SYGVKD. CDR3 in DNA: TGTGCCATCAGTGGGGCGGGTTTGGGGGGCTCCTACAATGAGCAGTTCTTC. Its translation: CAISGAGLGGSYNEQFF.

This chain uses TRBV2 with TRBJ2-3; the D gene is possibly TRBD2 (6 bases). Germline CDR1 reads SNHLY; CDR2 reads FYNNEI. The V and J ends lost 8 bases and 3 bases respectively, with 15 bases between them. The CDR3 loop spans 14 amino acids. The CDR3 is CASSSGGGTDTQYF. Here the CDR3 DNA reads TGTGCCAGCTCCAGTGGGGGAGGTACAGATACGCAGTATTTT.

The chain recombines TRBV29-1 with TRBJ1-1; no reliable D call. CDR1 is SQVTM and CDR2 is ANQGSEA in the germline V gene. V lost 4 bases, J lost 0 bases, and 9 bases lay in between. The length of the CDR3 is 13 residues. DNA for the CDR3: TGCAGCGTTGTAGAACAGTTGAACACTGAAGCTTTCTTT. Translation gives CSVVEQLNTEAFF.

This clonotype was seen more than once but under ten times. The V gene is TRBV7-8, the J gene TRBJ2-3; D gene uncertain. The germline gives CDR1 SGHVS, CDR2 FQNEAQ. This CDR3 spans 16 amino acids. Between the trimmed V and J ends, which lost 3 bases and 3 bases, there was a span of 16 bases. This chain's CDR3 is CASSLVLGWATDTQYF. The DNA of the CDR3 is TGTGCCAGCAGCTTGGTGTTGGGTTGGGCAACAGATACGCAGTATTTT.

The V gene is TRBV2, the J gene TRBJ2-7; TRBD2 might be the D (5 bases). V lost 2 bases, J lost 0 bases, and 14 bases lay in between. Per germline, CDR1 SNHLY and CDR2 FYNNEI. There are 16 residues in the CDR3. CDR3 amino acids: CASSETRERDSYEQYF. For the CDR3, the DNA is TGTGCCAGCAGTGAAACCCGGGAACGAGACTCCTACGAGCAGTACTTC.

The gene calls are TRBV29-1 and TRBJ1-4; D is ambiguous. Looked up from germline, CDR1 is SQVTM and CDR2 is ANQGSEA. The CDR3 runs 13 residues. Trimming cost V 7 bases and J 4 bases, with 13 bases left between them. The CDR3 loop reads CSAYPGSNEKLFF. In nucleotides, the CDR3 is TGCAGCGCATACCCGGGGAGTAATGAAAAACTGTTTTTT.

This clonotype was seen a few times. The rearrangement uses TRBV5-1 and TRBJ1-4, with TRBD1 identical over 7 bases. The CDR3 extends over 17 amino acids. Germline V gene sequence: CDR1 SGHRS, CDR2 YFSETQ. Trimming removed 4 bases from V and 5 bases from J; junction bases left unmatched: 14. CDR3 in amino acids: CASSRGGAARENEKLFF. The DNA for the CDR3 is TGCGCCAGCAGCCGAGGGGGCGCGGCCAGGGAGAATGAAAAACTGTTTTTT.

The chain combines TRBV11-3 with TRBJ2-1; 7 bases match TRBD1. Trimming removed 5 bases from V and 7 bases from J; junction bases left unmatched: 11. Germline V gives CDR1 SGHNT, CDR2 YENEEA. CDR3 size: 15 residues. Here the CDR3 DNA reads TGTGCCAGCAGCGAAGGGGACAGTCCACCGAATGAGCAGTTCTTC. Amino acids: CASSEGDSPPNEQFF.

The chain carries TRBV20-1 and TRBJ2-1; 8 bases fit TRBD1. This CDR3 is built from 14 residues. With 6 bases clipped from V and 8 bases from J, the junction kept 12 bases outside the gene matches. The germline gives CDR1 DFQATT, CDR2 SNEGSKA (reference sequence). The CDR3 bases are TGCAGTGCCAACCGGCCGGACAGGGAGGATGAGCAGTTCTTC. Translated: CSANRPDREDEQFF.

This clonotype has a handful of counts. The CDR3 protein is CAISEAPLAGGAYEQYV. CDR3 sequence (DNA): TGTGCCATCAGTGAGGCCCCACTAGCGGGGGGGGCCTACGAGCAGTACGTC. The V and J genes are TRBV10-3 and TRBJ2-7, with TRBD2 identical over 13 bases. This CDR3 contains 17 residues. V trimming: 2 bases; J trimming: 2 bases; junction bases outside the gene matches: 6. Per the germline V gene, CDR1 is ENHRY and CDR2 is SYGVKD.

The rearrangement links TRBV12-3 or TRBV12-4 to TRBJ2-3, with 10 bases matching TRBD2. CDR3 length equals 16 residues. With V trimmed by 7 bases and J by 2 bases, 9 bases remained unmatched. The CDR3 here is CASTASGGIHTDTQYF. CDR3 nucleotide sequence: TGTGCCAGCACCGCTAGCGGGGGAATACACACAGATACGCAGTATTTT.

The gene calls are TRBV12-3 or TRBV12-4 and TRBJ1-1, with 9 positions matching TRBD1. The CDR3 loop spans 12 amino acids. Germline trimming cut 6 bases from V and 6 bases from J; bases unmatched to any gene: 2. In DNA form, the CDR3 reads TGTGCCAGCAGCGGGACAGGGTCTGAAGCTTTCTTT. This translates into CASSGTGSEAFF.

CDR3 sequence reads: CSANTPGQGPYEQFF. The CDR3 DNA reads TGCAGTGCTAACACCCCGGGACAGGGACCCTATGAGCAGTTCTTC. The chain couples TRBV20-1 to TRBJ2-1, with 9 nucleotides matching TRBD1. Germline V lookup: CDR1 DFQATT, CDR2 SNEGSKA (reference sequence). V dropped 4 bases and J dropped 8; count of bases not matched to a gene: 12. The CDR3 consists of 15 residues.